The 19 T cell receptor beta chains listed next were all sequenced from one sample in a study of cytomegalovirus exposure and HLA in healthy donors. The PCR ran on 60 Vbeta and 13 Jbeta primers. TCRdb's table, derived via immunoSEQ multiplex PCR, lists solely in-frame clones and lacks some. This table holds about 98,000 clones, approximately 69% found once. The sequencing input was PBMCs. These TCRs come from a female donor in good health and CMV-seronegative.

The chain employs TRBV2 and TRBJ2-5; 7 bases fit TRBD2. Looked up from germline, CDR1 is SNHLY and CDR2 is FYNNEI. Trimming took 1 base from V and 5 from J; bases not matched to a gene: 4. The CDR3 has 14 residues. The DNA of the CDR3 is TGTGCCAGCAGTGAAGGGGGCGGGGGTGAGACCCAGTACTTC. Protein: CASSEGGGGETQYF.

V is TRBV5-1 and J is TRBJ1-1; possibly TRBD1 for D (6 bases). Trimming shortened V by 4 bases and J by 0 bases, and 7 bases separated the two germline ends. Germline CDR1 SGHRS, CDR2 YFSETQ. The CDR3 consists of 13 residues. DNA of the CDR3: TGCGCCAGCAGCGGACAGATGAACACTGAAGCTTTCTTT. Translation: CASSGQMNTEAFF.

The chain couples TRBV19 to TRBJ1-5, with D hard to call. The CDR3 runs to 17 residues. Trimming cost V 5 bases and J 0 bases, with 17 bases left between them. Germline V lookup: CDR1 LNHDA, CDR2 SQIVND (reference sequence). The CDR3 DNA is TGTGCCAGTAGTTTTGCAGGATACTTCGATAGCAATCAGCCCCAGCATTTT. Translation gives CASSFAGYFDSNQPQHF.

The count of this clone is one. This chain uses TRBV27 with TRBJ2-4; TRBD2 is a possible D gene (6 bases). The germline V gene encodes CDR1 MNHEY and CDR2 SMNVEV (reference sequence). This CDR3 is built from 19 residues. Trimming removed 2 bases from V and 1 base from J, with 21 bases in between. The CDR3 reads CASSLRAGFPHRAKNIQYF. The CDR3 DNA reads as TGTGCCAGCAGTTTAAGGGCGGGATTCCCCCATAGGGCCAAAAACATTCAGTACTTC.

The chain carries TRBV7-8 and TRBJ2-3; TRBD2 matches 11 bases. V trimming: 11 bases; J trimming: 8 bases; junction bases outside the gene matches: 12. CDR3 size: 14 residues. The V gene's germline CDR1 is SGHVS and CDR2 FQNEAQ. CDR3 protein: CASRGLAVAGTQYF. The CDR3 DNA follows: TGTGCCTCCCGGGGACTAGCGGTGGCGGGTACGCAGTATTTT.

This clone turned up a few times. This chain links TRBV5-4 with TRBJ2-3; 10 nucleotides line up with TRBD2. With V trimmed by 0 bases and J by 2 bases, 6 bases remained unmatched. CDR3 length equals 17 residues. CDR1 and CDR2 from the germline V gene are SGHNT and YYREEE (reference sequence). The DNA of the CDR3 is TGTGCCAGCAGCTTGGCCCCCGGACTAGCGGACACAGATACGCAGTATTTT. Its translation is CASSLAPGLADTDTQYF.

This clone appeared many times. This rearrangement joins TRBV6-1 to TRBJ2-7, with D perhaps matching TRBD1 (5 bases). The CDR3 spans 14 residues. V was clipped by 6 bases and J by 0 bases, with 12 bases between them. Per germline, CDR1 MNHNS and CDR2 SASEGT. This CDR3 reads CASRTEDTSYEQYF. The CDR3 DNA reads as TGTGCCAGCAGAACAGAGGACACCTCCTACGAGCAGTACTTC.

This sequence joins TRBV7-2 and TRBJ2-5, with a weak D call TRBD1 (5 bases). The length of the CDR3 is 14 residues. Between the trimmed V and J ends, which lost 0 bases and 4 bases, there was a span of 9 bases. Germline CDR1 is SGHTA and CDR2 is FQGNSA. Here the CDR3 DNA reads TGTGCCAGCAGCTTAGCTCAGGGTTTAGAGACCCAGTACTTC. Protein product: CASSLAQGLETQYF.

The chain is built from TRBV15 and TRBJ2-2; D gene ambiguous. Germline V gene data show CDR1 as LNHNV and CDR2 as YYDKDF (reference sequence). The CDR3 is 14 residues long. V lost 0 bases and J 7 bases, leaving 9 bases between the germline ends. The CDR3 DNA is TGTGCCACCAGCAGAGATCCTGCGGTCGGGGAGCTGTTTTTT. Its translation: CATSRDPAVGELFF.

DNA for the CDR3: TGTGCCAGCAGTGCAAGAGGGACAGGCTGGCGGGATCAGCCCCAGCATTTT. The encoded protein is CASSARGTGWRDQPQHF. V gene TRBV27 combines with J gene TRBJ1-5; TRBD1 agrees at 8 bases. The CDR3 runs to 17 residues. Germline CDR1 reads MNHEY; CDR2 reads SMNVEV (reference sequence). V dropped 5 bases and J dropped 5; count of bases not matched to a gene: 14.

V is TRBV11-3 and J is TRBJ2-5, with 8 bases identical to TRBD2. Germline V gene data show CDR1 as SGHNT and CDR2 as YENEEA. V lost 1 base, J lost 1 base, and 8 bases stayed unmatched. The CDR3 is made up of 17 amino acids. CDR3 DNA sequence: TGTGCCAGCAGCTTAGGGTCAGCGGGGGCCTTCCAAGAGACCCAGTACTTC. This gives the protein CASSLGSAGAFQETQYF.

This clone was recorded a few times. This rearrangement joins TRBV9 to TRBJ2-3; a possible D gene is TRBD1 (5 bases). Germline-derived CDR1 and CDR2 are SGDLS and YYNGEE. V lost 3 bases and J 5 bases, leaving 19 bases between the germline ends. The CDR3 covers 16 residues. CDR3 residues: CASSATVGAQEDTQYF. DNA for the CDR3: TGTGCCAGCAGCGCCACAGTTGGGGCGCAAGAAGATACGCAGTATTTT.

A few counts support this clone. The rearrangement uses TRBV10-3 and TRBJ2-5, with 8 bases identical to TRBD1. The J segment lost 5 bases and the V segment lost 6 bases, leaving 11 bases of the junction unmatched. CDR3 size: 15 residues. Germline V gene sequence: CDR1 ENHRY, CDR2 SYGVKD. In nucleotides, the CDR3 is TGTGCCATCAGCCCGACAGGGGTTGGATCTGAGACCCAGTACTTC. It is translated as CAISPTGVGSETQYF.

The rearrangement uses TRBV12-5 and TRBJ2-5; D is unclear. Germline V gives CDR1 LGHNT, CDR2 FRNRAP. Trimming removed 5 bases from V and 5 bases from J, with 9 bases in between. This CDR3 region has 12 residues. CDR3 bases: TGTGCTAGTGGTGCCCTCGCGGAGACCCAGTACTTC. Protein sequence: CASGALAETQYF.

Only a few counts were recorded for this clone. The rearrangement links TRBV11-2 to TRBJ2-7, with a possible D match to TRBD2 (6 bases). There are 13 residues in the CDR3. Trimming cost V 5 bases and J 6 bases, with 14 bases left between them. Germline loops: CDR1 SGHAT, CDR2 FQNNGV. The CDR3 DNA follows: TGTGCCAGCAGCCCTGGACTATTGGGCGAGCAGTACTTC. This sequence encodes CASSPGLLGEQYF.

This sequence joins TRBV30 and TRBJ2-7; tentatively, D is TRBD1 (6 bases). Germline values: CDR1 GTSNPN, CDR2 SVGIG (reference sequence). Trimming shortened V by 0 bases and J by 3 bases, and 18 bases separated the two germline ends. The CDR3 sequence is 16 residues long. CDR3 in DNA: TGTGCCTGGAGTGTTAGGGGTTCGGGACACGGCTACGAGCAGTACTTC. This sequence encodes CAWSVRGSGHGYEQYF.

The chain recombines TRBV5-1 with TRBJ1-4, with D uncertain. V was cut by 4 bases and J by 0 bases, with 7 bases left in between. Germline lookup yields CDR1 SGHRS and CDR2 YFSETQ. The CDR3 covers 14 residues. The CDR3 sequence: CASSQTATNEKLFF. As DNA, the CDR3 is TGCGCCAGCAGCCAAACAGCAACTAATGAAAAACTGTTTTTT. The full variable domain, its missing parts supplied by reference TRBV5-1 and TRBJ1-4, is KAGVTQTPRYLIKTRGQQVTLSCSPISGHRSVSWYQQTPGQGLQFLFEYFSETQRNKGNFPGRFSGRQFSNSRSEMNVSTLELGDSALYLCASSQTATNEKLFFGSGTQLSVL.

A single count supports this clone. The V and J genes are TRBV7-8 and TRBJ2-7; 10 bases are shared with TRBD2. From germline, CDR1 is SGHVS and CDR2 FQNEAQ. This CDR3 is 15 amino acids long. J gave up 7 bases and V 5 bases, and 11 bases lay outside the gene matches. This chain's CDR3 is CASSLQREGGREQYF. As DNA, the CDR3 is TGTGCCAGCAGCCTTCAGCGGGAGGGAGGAAGGGAGCAGTACTTC.

V is TRBV30 and J is TRBJ2-1; 8 bases are shared with TRBD2. Germline trimming cut 2 bases from V and 5 bases from J; bases unmatched to any gene: 14. The CDR3 loop spans 17 amino acids. Germline V gives CDR1 GTSNPN, CDR2 SVGIG (reference sequence). CDR3 DNA sequence: TGTGCCTGGAGTCCGTCTTGGGAGCGGGAGCGCCACAATGAGCAGTTCTTC. Protein product: CAWSPSWERERHNEQFF.